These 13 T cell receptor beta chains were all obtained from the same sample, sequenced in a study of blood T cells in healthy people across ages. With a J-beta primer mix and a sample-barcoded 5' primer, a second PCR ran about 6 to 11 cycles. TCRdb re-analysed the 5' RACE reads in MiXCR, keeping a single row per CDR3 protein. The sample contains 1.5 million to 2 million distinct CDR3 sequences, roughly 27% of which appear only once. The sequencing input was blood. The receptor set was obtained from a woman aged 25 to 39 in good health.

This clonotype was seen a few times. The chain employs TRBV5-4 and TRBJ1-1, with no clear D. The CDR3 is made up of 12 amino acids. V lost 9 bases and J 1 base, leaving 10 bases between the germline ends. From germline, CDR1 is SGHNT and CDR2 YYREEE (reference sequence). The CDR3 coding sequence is TGTGCCACAGGAGGGCAGAACACTGAAGCTTTCTTT. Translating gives CATGGQNTEAFF.

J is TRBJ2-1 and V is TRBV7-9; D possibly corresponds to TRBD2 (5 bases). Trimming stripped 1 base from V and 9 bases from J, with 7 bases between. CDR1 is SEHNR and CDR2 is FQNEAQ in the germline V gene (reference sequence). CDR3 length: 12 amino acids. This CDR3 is CASSLVEGEQFF. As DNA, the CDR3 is TGTGCCAGCAGCTTAGTAGAGGGTGAGCAGTTCTTC.

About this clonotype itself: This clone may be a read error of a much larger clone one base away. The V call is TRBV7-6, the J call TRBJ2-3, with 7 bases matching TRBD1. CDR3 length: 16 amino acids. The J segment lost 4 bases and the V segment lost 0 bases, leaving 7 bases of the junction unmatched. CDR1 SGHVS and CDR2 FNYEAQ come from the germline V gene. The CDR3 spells CASSLARGQSADTQYF. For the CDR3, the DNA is TGTGCCAGCAGCTTAGCCCGGGGACAGAGCGCAGATACGCAGTATTTT. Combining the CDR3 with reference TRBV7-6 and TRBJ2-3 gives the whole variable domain GAGVSQSPRYKVTKRGQDVALRCDPISGHVSLYWYRQALGQGPEFLTYFNYEAQQDKSGLPNDRFSAERPEGSISTLTIQRTEQRDSAMYRCASSLARGQSADTQYFGPGTRLTVL.

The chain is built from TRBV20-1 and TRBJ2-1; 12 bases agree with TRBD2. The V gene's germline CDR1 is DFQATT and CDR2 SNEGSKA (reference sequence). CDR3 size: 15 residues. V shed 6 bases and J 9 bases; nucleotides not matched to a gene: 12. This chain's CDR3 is CSAPDLAGGPGEQFF. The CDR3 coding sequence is TGCAGTGCCCCGGATCTAGCGGGGGGGCCCGGTGAGCAGTTCTTC.

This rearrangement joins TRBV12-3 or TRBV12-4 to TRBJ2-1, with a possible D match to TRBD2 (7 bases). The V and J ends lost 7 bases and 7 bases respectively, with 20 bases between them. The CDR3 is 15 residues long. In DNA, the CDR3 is TGTGCCAGCACTGCCCGGGGGGCCCACTATAATGAGCAGTTCTTC. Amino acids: CASTARGAHYNEQFF.

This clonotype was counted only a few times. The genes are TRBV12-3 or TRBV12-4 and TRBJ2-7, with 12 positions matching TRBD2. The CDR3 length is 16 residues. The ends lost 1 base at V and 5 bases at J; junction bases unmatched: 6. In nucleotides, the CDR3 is TGTGCCAGCAGTTTAGGGACACTAGCGGGAGGCGACGAGCAGTACTTC. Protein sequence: CASSLGTLAGGDEQYF.

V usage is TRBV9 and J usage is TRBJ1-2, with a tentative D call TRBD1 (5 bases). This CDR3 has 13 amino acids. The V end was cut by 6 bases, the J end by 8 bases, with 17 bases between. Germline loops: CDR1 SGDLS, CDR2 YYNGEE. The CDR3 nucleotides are TGTGCCAGCAAAGGGGCGCTAGAGTGGGGCTACACCTTC. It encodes CASKGALEWGYTF.

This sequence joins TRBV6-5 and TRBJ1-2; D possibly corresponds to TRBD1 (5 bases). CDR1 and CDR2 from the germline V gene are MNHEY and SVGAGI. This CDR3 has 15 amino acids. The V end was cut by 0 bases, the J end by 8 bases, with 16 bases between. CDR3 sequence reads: CASSYSIQGSWGYTF. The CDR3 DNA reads TGTGCCAGCAGTTACTCGATTCAGGGCTCTTGGGGCTACACCTTC.

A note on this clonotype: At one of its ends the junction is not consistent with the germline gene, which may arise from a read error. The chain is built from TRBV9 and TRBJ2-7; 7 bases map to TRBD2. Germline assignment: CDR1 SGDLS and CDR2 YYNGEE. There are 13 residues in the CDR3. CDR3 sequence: CAGSASGSYEQYF. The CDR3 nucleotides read TGTGCCGGCAGCGCTAGCGGATCCTACGAACAGTACTTC.

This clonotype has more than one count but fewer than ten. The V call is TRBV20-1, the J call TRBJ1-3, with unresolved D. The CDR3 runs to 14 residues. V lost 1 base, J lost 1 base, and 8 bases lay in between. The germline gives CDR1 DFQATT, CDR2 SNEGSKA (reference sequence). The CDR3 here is CSARADVSGNTIYF. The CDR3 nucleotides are TGCAGTGCTAGAGCAGACGTTTCTGGAAACACCATATATTTT.

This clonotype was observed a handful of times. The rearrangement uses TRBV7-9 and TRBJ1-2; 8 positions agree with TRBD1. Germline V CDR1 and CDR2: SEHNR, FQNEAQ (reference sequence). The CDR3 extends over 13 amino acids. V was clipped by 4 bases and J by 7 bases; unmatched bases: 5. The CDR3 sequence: CASSSGQATGYTF. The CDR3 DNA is TGTGCCAGCAGCTCGGGACAGGCGACTGGCTACACCTTC. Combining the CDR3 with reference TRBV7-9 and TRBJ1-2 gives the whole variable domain DTGVSQNPRHKITKRGQNVTFRCDPISEHNRLYWYRQTLGQGPEFLTYFQNEAQLEKSRLLSDRFSAERPKGSFSTLEIQRTEQGDSAMYLCASSSGQATGYTFGSGTRLTVV.

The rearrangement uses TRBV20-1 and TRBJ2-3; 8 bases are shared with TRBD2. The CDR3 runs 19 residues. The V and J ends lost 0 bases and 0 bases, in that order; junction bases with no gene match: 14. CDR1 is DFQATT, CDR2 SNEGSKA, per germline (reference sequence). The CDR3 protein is CSARDPATSGLMSTDTQYF. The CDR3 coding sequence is TGCAGTGCTAGAGACCCGGCCACTAGCGGACTCATGAGCACAGATACGCAGTATTTT.

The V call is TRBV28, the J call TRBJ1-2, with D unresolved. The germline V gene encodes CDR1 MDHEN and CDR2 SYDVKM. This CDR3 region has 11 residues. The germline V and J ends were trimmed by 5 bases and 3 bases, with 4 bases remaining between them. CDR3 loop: CASSVYYGYTF. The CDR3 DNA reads TGTGCCAGCAGTGTCTACTATGGCTACACCTTC.